A single T cell receptor (beta chain) is shown here with its context. Its antigen remains unidentified. This sample is part of a study of immune evolution from preneoplasia to lung adenocarcinoma. Whole-study results and caveats: Highest clonality occurred in KRAS-mutant, not EGFR-mutant or double wild-type, nodules. Later-stage lesions seemingly showed higher T cell density and diversity than normal lung.

The V gene's germline CDR1 is SEHNR and CDR2 FQNEAQ (reference sequence). The junction had 4 bases not matched to a gene; V was cut back by 1 base and J by 8 bases. CDR3 length: 14 residues. The repertoire was sequenced with immunoSEQ multiplex PCR; TCRdb's copy has only in-frame clones and lacks some. This repertoire shows approximately 8,800 clones, almost 80% found once; its top ten account for nearly 9.5%. This TCR was sampled from a donor aged 70 or over with lung adenocarcinoma. This chain links TRBV7-9 with TRBJ1-5, with 8 bases lining up with TRBD1. The sequenced material came from FFPE minimally invasive lung adenocarcinoma tissue. For the CDR3, the DNA is TGTGCCAGCAGCTTAGGGGGGACAGGAAAGCCCCAGCATTTT. Its translation is CASSLGGTGKPQHF. The variable domain in full, completed from reference TRBV7-9 and TRBJ1-5, reads DTGVSQNPRHKITKRGQNVTFRCDPISEHNRLYWYRQTLGQGPEFLTYFQNEAQLEKSRLLSDRFSAERPKGSFSTLEIQRTEQGDSAMYLCASSLGGTGKPQHFGDGTRLSIL.